The 23 T cell receptor beta chains listed next were all sequenced from one sample in a study of T cell responses to AZD1222 COVID-19 vaccine. This table comes from immunoSEQ multiplex PCR, and its TCRdb copy is limited to in-frame clones, with some not included. The table has 150,000 or so clones, around 92% seen once. The input for sequencing was peripheral blood, taken on day 0 of AZD1222 vaccination. The receptor set was obtained from an adult in good health.

The chain uses TRBV12-3 or TRBV12-4 and TRBJ1-1, with D hard to call. The CDR3 spans 13 residues. With 0 bases removed from V and 5 bases from J, the gap between germline ends came to 7 bases. As DNA, the CDR3 is TGTGCCAGCAGTTTAGCGCCCAGGACTGAAGCTTTCTTT. The encoded protein is CASSLAPRTEAFF.

In its sample, this clone was seen a few times. This rearrangement joins TRBV24-1 to TRBJ1-5; 8 bases line up with TRBD1. Germline V CDR1 and CDR2: KGHDR, SFDVKD. CDR3 size: 14 residues. J was trimmed by 7 bases and V by 3 bases; bases with no gene match: 4. The CDR3 DNA reads TGTGCCACCAGTGATCCCCGGACAGGGCAGCCCCAGCATTTT. It specifies CATSDPRTGQPQHF.

The V gene is TRBV5-4, the J gene TRBJ1-2, with 8 bases identical to TRBD1. CDR1 SGHNT and CDR2 YYREEE come from the germline V gene (reference sequence). V was clipped by 4 bases and J by 3 bases; unmatched bases: 5. The CDR3 sequence is 14 residues long. CDR3 DNA sequence: TGTGCCAGCAGCCCAGGGGGCGCGGACTATGGCTACACCTTC. Its protein product is CASSPGGADYGYTF.

The chain recombines TRBV10-3 with TRBJ1-1; 9 bases map to TRBD1. V trimming: 5 bases; J trimming: 4 bases; junction bases outside the gene matches: 8. The CDR3 totals 15 residues. The V gene's germline CDR1 is ENHRY and CDR2 SYGVKD. CDR3: CAISSGQGRRTEAFF. The CDR3 DNA sequence: TGTGCCATCAGTTCGGGACAGGGAAGACGCACTGAAGCTTTCTTT.

V and J are TRBV5-1 and TRBJ2-7, with 8 bases fitting TRBD1. This CDR3 comprises 15 residues. Germline V gene data show CDR1 as SGHRS and CDR2 as YFSETQ. With V trimmed by 3 bases and J by 2 bases, 7 bases remained unmatched. Here the CDR3 reads CASSSSTGGTYEQYF. CDR3 nucleotide sequence: TGCGCCAGCAGCTCGAGTACAGGGGGGACCTACGAGCAGTACTTC.

This chain links TRBV24-1 with TRBJ1-4; tentative D call: TRBD1 (6 bases). Trimming removed 3 bases from V and 8 bases from J, with 15 bases in between. The CDR3 is 15 amino acids. Germline V gives CDR1 KGHDR, CDR2 SFDVKD. CDR3 protein: CATSDPGTPGEKLFF. CDR3 DNA sequence: TGTGCCACCAGTGATCCCGGGACACCGGGAGAAAAACTGTTTTTT.

V usage is TRBV12-1 and J usage is TRBJ1-5; the table assigns TRBD1, which was not confirmed against the DNA. TRBV12-1 is termed a pseudogene. CDR3 size: 13 residues. CDR3 protein: CASREGVDQPQHF. For the CDR3, the DNA is TGTGCCAGCAGGGAAGGGGTAGATCAGCCCCAGCATTTT.

This clone occurred a few times. V is TRBV19 and J is TRBJ2-2; D is undetermined. The length of the CDR3 is 13 residues. The V end was cut by 9 bases, the J end by 2 bases, with 10 bases between. CDR1 is LNHDA and CDR2 is SQIVND in the germline V gene (reference sequence). The CDR3 loop reads CARHRHNTGELFF. The DNA of the CDR3 is TGTGCCAGACATCGCCACAACACCGGGGAGCTGTTTTTT.

DNA for the CDR3: TGTGCCAGCAGCTTAGCCAACTACAGGGGGCTCAATTCACCCCTCCACTTT. Residues: CASSLANYRGLNSPLHF. This rearrangement joins TRBV7-2 to TRBJ1-6; TRBD1 matches at 9 bases. V lost 0 bases and J lost 7; bases outside the gene matches: 7. CDR1 is SGHTA and CDR2 is FQGNSA in the germline V gene. The CDR3 runs 17 residues.

V usage is TRBV2 and J usage is TRBJ2-2, with TRBD2 matching 13 bases. Germline V gene data show CDR1 as SNHLY and CDR2 as FYNNEI. The V and J ends lost 6 bases and 1 base, in that order; junction bases with no gene match: 2. The CDR3 runs to 16 residues. CDR3 residues: CASRRTSGGNTGELFF. The CDR3 nucleotides read TGTGCCAGCAGACGGACTAGCGGGGGGAACACCGGGGAGCTGTTTTTT.

The chain links TRBV29-1 to TRBJ1-6, with D perhaps matching TRBD1 (6 bases). The V gene lost 6 bases and the J gene lost 5 bases, with 14 bases spanning the gap. The CDR3 has 14 amino acids. Germline lookup yields CDR1 SQVTM and CDR2 ANQGSEA. The CDR3 reads CSVLLDRNNSPLHF. CDR3 bases: TGCAGCGTCCTCCTCGACAGGAATAATTCACCCCTCCACTTT.

The chain links TRBV4-1 to TRBJ2-7; D perhaps matches TRBD2 (6 bases). The CDR3 length is 14 residues. The V gene's germline CDR1 is MGHRA and CDR2 YSYEKL. Trimming shortened V by 4 bases and J by 1 base, and 11 bases separated the two germline ends. This CDR3 reads CASSRGGESYEQYF. Here the CDR3 DNA reads TGCGCCAGCAGCCGGGGCGGGGAGTCCTACGAGCAGTACTTC.

The chain employs TRBV6-5 and TRBJ2-1; D might be TRBD2 (7 bases). The CDR3 consists of 15 residues. V was pared by 7 bases and J by 0 bases, with 13 bases between. The V gene's germline CDR1 is MNHEY and CDR2 SVGAGI. CDR3 DNA sequence: TGTGCCAGCACCGCGAGGGGGGGCTCCTACAATGAGCAGTTCTTC. Translating it yields CASTARGGSYNEQFF.

The chain couples TRBV30 to TRBJ1-2, with a tentative D call TRBD1 (6 bases). The germline gives CDR1 GTSNPN, CDR2 SVGIG (reference sequence). The ends were cut back, 2 bases at V and 1 base at J, with 11 bases in the middle. This CDR3 contains 14 residues. CDR3 protein: CAWSRTDHNYGYTF. The CDR3 DNA follows: TGTGCCTGGAGTAGGACAGACCATAACTATGGCTACACCTTC.

The chain employs TRBV29-1 and TRBJ1-5; no reliable D call. CDR1 and CDR2 (germline): SQVTM, ANQGSEA. Trimming removed 6 bases at V and 3 bases at J, with 12 bases between. The CDR3 loop spans 13 amino acids. CDR3 in DNA: TGCAGCGTGGCCTGGGATCTCAATCAGCCCCAGCATTTT. Translating gives CSVAWDLNQPQHF.

Worth noting for this clone: At one of its ends the junction is not consistent with the germline gene, which may arise from a read error. V usage is TRBV6-5 and J usage is TRBJ2-4; TRBD2 matches at 11 bases. CDR3 length equals 15 residues. The germline CDR1 and CDR2 sequences are MNHEY and SVGAGI. The CDR3 spells CASSRVAGGHNIQYF. CDR3 coding DNA: TGCGCCAGCAGTAGGGTAGCGGGGGGGCACAACATTCAGTACTTC.

J is TRBJ1-2 and V is TRBV18, with unresolved D. This CDR3 comprises 15 residues. Germline V gene data show CDR1 as KGHSH and CDR2 as LQKENI. V lost 3 bases to trimming and J lost 4 bases, with 15 bases between them. CDR3 protein: CASSPPVSRSYGYTF. In nucleotides, the CDR3 is TGTGCCAGCTCACCTCCGGTCAGTCGGTCCTATGGCTACACCTTC.

The chain recombines TRBV19 with TRBJ1-2, with no clear D. Trimming removed 5 bases at V and 7 bases at J, with 17 bases between. In germline, CDR1 is LNHDA, CDR2 SQIVND (reference sequence). The CDR3 is 14 residues long. CDR3 loop: CASSPRAAWGGYTF. The CDR3 DNA reads TGTGCCAGTAGTCCGCGGGCAGCATGGGGTGGCTACACCTTC.

V gene TRBV20-1 combines with J gene TRBJ2-7; D is possibly TRBD2 (5 bases). Per the germline V gene, CDR1 is DFQATT and CDR2 is SNEGSKA (reference sequence). CDR3 length: 13 amino acids. V was shortened by 3 bases and J by 5 bases, with 14 bases between the two germline ends. The CDR3 is CSASIREPNEQYF. The DNA of the CDR3 is TGCAGTGCTAGTATACGGGAACCCAACGAGCAGTACTTC.

The J gene is TRBJ1-2, the V gene TRBV5-4; D may be TRBD1 (5 bases). This CDR3 is built from 14 residues. The V end was cut by 0 bases, the J end by 5 bases, with 11 bases between. Germline lookup yields CDR1 SGHNT and CDR2 YYREEE (reference sequence). The CDR3 region has the DNA TGTGCCAGCAGCTTGGAGGCAGGGAATTATGGCTACACCTTC. It yields the protein CASSLEAGNYGYTF.

The V call is TRBV13, the J call TRBJ1-1; no definite D call. Germline CDR1 is PRHDT and CDR2 is FYEKMQ (reference sequence). V lost 2 bases, J lost 4 bases, and 11 bases lay in between. The CDR3 covers 14 residues. CDR3 coding DNA: TGTGCCAGCAGCTTAAATGTTCGTGTCACTGAAGCTTTCTTT. It is translated as CASSLNVRVTEAFF. Together with reference TRBV13 and TRBJ1-1, the CDR3 gives the full variable domain: AAGVIQSPRHLIKEKRETATLKCYPIPRHDTVYWYQQGPGQDPQFLISFYEKMQSDKGSIPDRFSAQQFSDYHSELNMSSLELGDSALYFCASSLNVRVTEAFFGQGTRLTVV.

This chain joins TRBV19 and TRBJ1-5, with no clear D. There are 11 residues in the CDR3. Germline CDR1 is LNHDA and CDR2 is SQIVND (reference sequence). In DNA form, the CDR3 reads TGTAACGTCCTTACCAATCAGCCCCAGCATTTT. This sequence encodes CNVLTNQPQHF.

J is TRBJ1-5 and V is TRBV30; tentative D call: TRBD1 (5 bases). Trimming stripped 3 bases from V and 2 bases from J, with 20 bases between. The CDR3 covers 17 residues. Germline CDR1 and CDR2: GTSNPN and SVGIG (reference sequence). The CDR3 spells CAWSLGWGEEGNQPQHF. The CDR3 nucleotides are TGTGCCTGGAGCTTAGGATGGGGGGAGGAAGGCAATCAGCCCCAGCATTTT.